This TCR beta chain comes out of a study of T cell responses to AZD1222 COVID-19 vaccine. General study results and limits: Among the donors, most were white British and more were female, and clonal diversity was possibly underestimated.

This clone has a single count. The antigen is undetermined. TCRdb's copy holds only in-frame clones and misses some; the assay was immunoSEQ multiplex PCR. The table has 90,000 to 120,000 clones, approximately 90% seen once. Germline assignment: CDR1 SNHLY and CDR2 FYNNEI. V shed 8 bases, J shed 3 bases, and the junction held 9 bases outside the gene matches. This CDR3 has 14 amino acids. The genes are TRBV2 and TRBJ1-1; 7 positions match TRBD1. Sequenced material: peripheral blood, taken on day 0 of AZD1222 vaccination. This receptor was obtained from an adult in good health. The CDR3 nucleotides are TGTGCCAGCGAACAAGGGACAGCCTACACTGAAGCTTTCTTT. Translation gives CASEQGTAYTEAFF.